The subject of this entry is one T cell receptor (beta chain). V was cut by 4 bases and J by 6 bases, with 15 bases left in between. CDR1 and CDR2 (germline): SGHVS, FQNEAQ. This CDR3 is 15 amino acids long. This sample stems from a study of cytomegalovirus exposure and HLA in healthy donors. Researchers ran the PCR with 60 Vbeta and 13 Jbeta primers. Sequencing used immunoSEQ multiplex PCR; TCRdb keeps in-frame clones, though not all of them. Across 45,000 to 60,000 clones, the top ten clones capture under 3% of the sample. This chain uses TRBV7-8 with TRBJ1-4, with D maybe TRBD1 (5 bases). The TCR was taken from a female donor in good health and CMV-seronegative. The sequencing input was PBMCs. The CDR3 spells CASSSRSGRDEKLFF. CDR3 bases: TGTGCCAGCAGCTCGAGATCAGGGAGGGATGAAAAACTGTTTTTT.